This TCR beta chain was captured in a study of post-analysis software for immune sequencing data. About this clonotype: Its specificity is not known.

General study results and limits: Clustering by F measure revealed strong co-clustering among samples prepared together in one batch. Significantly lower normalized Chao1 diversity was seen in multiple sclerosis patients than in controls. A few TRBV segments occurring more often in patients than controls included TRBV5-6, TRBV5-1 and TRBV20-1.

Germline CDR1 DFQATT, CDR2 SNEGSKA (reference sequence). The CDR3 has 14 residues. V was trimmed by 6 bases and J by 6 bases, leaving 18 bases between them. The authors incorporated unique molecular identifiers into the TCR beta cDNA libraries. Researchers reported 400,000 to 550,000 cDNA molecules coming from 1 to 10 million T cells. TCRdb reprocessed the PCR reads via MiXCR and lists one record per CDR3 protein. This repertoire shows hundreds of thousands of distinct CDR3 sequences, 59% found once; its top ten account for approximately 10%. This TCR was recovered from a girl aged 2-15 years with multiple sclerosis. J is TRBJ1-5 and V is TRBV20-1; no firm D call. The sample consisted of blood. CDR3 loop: CSAHAAAGSQPQHF. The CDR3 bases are TGCAGTGCCCATGCAGCAGCGGGCAGTCAGCCCCAGCATTTT.